Below, 10 T cell receptor beta chains from the same sample are listed, as sequenced in a study of blood T cells in healthy people across ages. Combining a sample-barcoded 5' primer with a J-beta primer mix, a second PCR ran for 7 to 11 cycles. TCRdb recomputed calls from the 5' RACE reads with MiXCR, one row per CDR3 protein. The sample has 760,000 or so distinct CDR3 sequences, about 25% seen once; the top ten hold 9% to 9.5%. This sample also belongs to another study, concerning T cells of mothers and their children.

The sequenced material came from blood. The receptors shown here come from a boy between 10 and 17 years old in good health.

This clonotype was found a few times. V usage is TRBV12-3 or TRBV12-4 and J usage is TRBJ2-3, with D maybe TRBD2 (5 bases). This CDR3 contains 13 residues. The V end was cut by 1 base, the J end by 8 bases, with 10 bases between. This CDR3 reads CASSLGAAGTQYF. For the CDR3, the DNA is TGTGCCAGCAGTTTAGGGGCCGCGGGTACGCAGTATTTT.

This clonotype occurred a few times. V usage is TRBV4-1 and J usage is TRBJ1-2, with D uncertain. Trimming shortened V by 0 bases and J by 4 bases, and 12 bases separated the two germline ends. The CDR3 sequence is 15 residues long. CDR1 is MGHRA, CDR2 YSYEKL, per germline. Written as DNA, the CDR3 is TGCGCCAGCAGCCAAGAAAGGGAGCCCCTCTATGGCTACACCTTC. Translating it yields CASSQEREPLYGYTF.

This clonotype has only a few counts. Here the CDR3 reads CASSFTLGSGKGNEQFF. The CDR3 DNA sequence: TGTGCCAGCAGCTTTACCCTTGGTAGCGGGAAGGGCAATGAGCAGTTCTTC. V is TRBV7-8 and J is TRBJ2-1, with 8 bases identical to TRBD2. Germline values: CDR1 SGHVS, CDR2 FQNEAQ. Unmatched junction bases numbered 13, after V lost 3 bases and J lost 6 bases. This CDR3 has 17 residues.

This clonotype was counted many times. The rearrangement links TRBV3-1 to TRBJ2-5, with no clear D. The V end lost 1 base, the J end lost 2 bases, and 8 bases lay between the germline ends. Germline V gene lookup returns CDR1 LGHDT and CDR2 YNNKEL (reference sequence). The CDR3 length is 14 residues. The CDR3 spells CASSQGSLQETQYF. Written as DNA, the CDR3 is TGTGCCAGCAGCCAAGGTAGTCTTCAAGAGACCCAGTACTTC.

The chain employs TRBV28 and TRBJ1-2; possibly TRBD1 for D (6 bases). Germline CDR1 MDHEN, CDR2 SYDVKM. V was shortened by 6 bases and J by 5 bases, with 13 bases between the two germline ends. The CDR3 is 13 amino acids. In nucleotides, the CDR3 is TGTGCCAGCAGAACCCGGGGGCGGTATGGCTACACCTTC. Encoded protein: CASRTRGRYGYTF.

The genes are TRBV18 and TRBJ1-1, with D possibly matching TRBD1 (5 bases). CDR1 is KGHSH and CDR2 is LQKENI in the germline V gene. Trimming shortened V by 5 bases and J by 0 bases, and 10 bases separated the two germline ends. The CDR3 consists of 14 residues. CDR3: CASSGTEMNTEAFF. CDR3 in DNA: TGTGCCAGCTCAGGGACGGAGATGAACACTGAAGCTTTCTTT.

In this sample, this clonotype turned up a few times. The chain has TRBV13 and TRBJ2-1; D might be TRBD2 (5 bases). Germline V gene data show CDR1 as PRHDT and CDR2 as FYEKMQ (reference sequence). There are 15 residues in the CDR3. V was shortened by 3 bases and J by 0 bases, with 9 bases between the two germline ends. The CDR3 region is CASSLDWSSYNEQFF. CDR3 in DNA: TGTGCCAGCAGCTTGGACTGGAGCTCCTACAATGAGCAGTTCTTC.

This chain connects TRBV9 to TRBJ2-2, with TRBD2 as a possible D gene (6 bases). CDR1 and CDR2 (germline): SGDLS, YYNGEE. V was pared by 0 bases and J by 5 bases, with 17 bases between. This CDR3 has 17 amino acids. CDR3 coding DNA: TGTGCCAGCAGCGTAGCTACTTGGGTAGCGGCGACCGGGGAGCTGTTTTTT. This codes for CASSVATWVAATGELFF.

V is TRBV7-6 and J is TRBJ2-7, with D possibly matching TRBD2 (6 bases). The CDR3 has 16 residues. Per the germline V gene, CDR1 is SGHVS and CDR2 is FNYEAQ. The V end was cut by 5 bases, the J end by 0 bases, with 17 bases between. The CDR3 sequence: CASSPGPGGISYEQYF. The CDR3 DNA reads as TGTGCCAGCAGCCCAGGCCCCGGGGGAATCTCCTACGAGCAGTACTTC.

The chain employs TRBV29-1 and TRBJ2-1, with 7 bases fitting TRBD1. Germline-derived CDR1 and CDR2 are SQVTM and ANQGSEA. V was pared by 7 bases and J by 1 base, with 4 bases of the junction left unmatched. This CDR3 is built from 13 residues. The CDR3, as DNA: TGCAGCGGGGACAGTGGTTCCTACAATGAGCAGTTCTTC. Encoded protein: CSGDSGSYNEQFF.